Listed below are T cell receptor beta chains from one sample, sequenced in a study of blood T cells in healthy people across ages. Using its own MiXCR run on the 5' RACE reads, TCRdb lists one record per CDR3 protein. This sample carries more than 650,000 distinct CDR3 sequences, 50% to 65% of them seen once, and the ten largest clones take under 50%. Sequencing input: blood. The source of these receptors is a man older than 75 in good health. The CDR3 runs from the conserved cysteine through the conserved F or W. Fields, in order: clone size, CDR3 length, J gene, V gene, D gene, CDR3 protein, CDR3 DNA. A D gene is named only where the DNA matches it firmly. Part of the rows lack a size; the others show once, few, many or a class for expanded clones.

>.|14|TRBJ1-2|TRBV3-1|TRBD1
CASSPDRGLSGYTF
TGTGCCAGCAGCCCTGACAGGGGGTTAAGTGGCTACACCTTC
>once|15|TRBJ2-5|TRBV12-3/TRBV12-4|TRBD1
CASSYGQGAFGTQYF
TGTGCCAGCAGTTATGGACAGGGGGCTTTCGGGACCCAGTACTTC
>.|12|TRBJ2-4|TRBV20-1|.
CSGMRTKNIQYF
TGCAGTGGGATGAGGACCAAAAACATTCAGTACTTC
>.|14|TRBJ2-6|TRBV15|.
CATIRDSGANVLTF
TGTGCCACCATCAGGGACTCTGGGGCCAACGTCCTGACTTTC
>few|15|TRBJ2-6|TRBV5-1|.
CASSALATGANVLTF
TGCGCCAGCAGCGCCTTGGCTACGGGGGCCAACGTCCTGACTTTC
>.|12|TRBJ2-3|TRBV29-1|.
CSADMRDRYAYF
TGCAGCGCTGACATGCGAGACAGATACGCATATTTT
>.|15|TRBJ1-2|TRBV15|.
CATTPSKGVSYGYTF
TGTGCCACCACCCCCTCGAAGGGGGTTTCGTATGGCTACACCTTC
>.|15|TRBJ2-1|TRBV20-1|.
CSAPRGALTYNEQFF
TGCAGTGCTCCCCGGGGAGCGCTGACCTACAATGAGCAGTTCTTC
>.|15|TRBJ2-7|TRBV5-5|TRBD1
CASSFRGDRGSEQYF
TGTGCCAGCAGCTTCCGGGGGGACAGGGGATCCGAGCAGTACTTC
>.|19|TRBJ2-6|TRBV4-1|TRBD1
CASSQVLQGAGSGANVLTF
TGCGCCAGCAGCCAAGTGTTGCAGGGGGCCGGCTCTGGGGCCAACGTCCTGACTTTC
>few|16|TRBJ2-3|TRBV6-2/TRBV6-3|TRBD2
CASSRGLAGGSDTQYF
TGTGCCAGCAGCCGGGGACTAGCGGGAGGATCAGATACGCAGTATTTT
>.|15|TRBJ2-7|TRBV28|.
CASSLGDMTAYEQYF
TGTGCCAGCAGTTTAGGTGATATGACCGCCTACGAGCAGTACTTC
>.|13|TRBJ1-2|TRBV29-1|TRBD1
CSVPGQGNYGYTF
TGCAGCGTCCCTGGACAGGGCAACTATGGCTACACCTTC
>.|18|TRBJ1-5|TRBV21-1|.
CASSKGQVGGDSNQPQHF
TGTGCCAGCAGCAAAGGGCAAGTGGGAGGGGATAGCAATCAGCCCCAGCATTTT
>few|15|TRBJ2-5|TRBV5-1|.
CASSQGRLWEETQYF
TGCGCCAGCAGCCAGGGTCGTCTCTGGGAAGAGACCCAGTACTTC
>.|14|TRBJ2-7|TRBV29-1|.
CSGEGGSSYNEQYF
TGCAGCGGGGAGGGGGGTAGCTCCTACAATGAGCAGTACTTC
>.|12|TRBJ2-1|TRBV24-1|.
CATSQGAGEQFF
TGTGCCACCAGTCAAGGGGCCGGTGAGCAGTTCTTC
>.|15|TRBJ1-5|TRBV9|.
CASSPAGRPSQPQHF
TGTGCCAGCAGCCCAGCTGGCAGGCCCAGTCAGCCCCAGCATTTT
>.|15|TRBJ1-2|TRBV6-1|.
CAGSDRQWINYGYTF
TGTGCCGGCAGTGACCGACAGTGGATTAACTATGGCTACACCTTC
>few|15|TRBJ2-5|TRBV7-2|.
CASSSLQRYQETQYF
TGTGCCAGCAGCTCGCTACAGAGGTACCAAGAGACCCAGTACTTC
>few|14|TRBJ1-1|TRBV29-1|.
CSGLGQKQNTEAFF
TGCAGCGGCCTGGGGCAGAAGCAGAACACTGAAGCTTTCTTT
>.|19|TRBJ2-7|TRBV11-2|TRBD1
CASSFQDRGGGADGYEQYF
TGTGCCAGCAGTTTCCAAGACAGGGGCGGCGGTGCAGATGGGTACGAGCAGTACTTC
>.|13|TRBJ1-2|TRBV5-1|.
CASSAGTLYGYTF
TGCGCCAGCAGCGCCGGGACACTCTATGGCTACACCTTC
>.|15|TRBJ2-1|TRBV5-1|TRBD1
CASSSSGTVYNEQFF
TGCGCCAGCAGCTCCTCCGGGACAGTTTACAATGAGCAGTTCTTC
>.|12|TRBJ2-7|TRBV29-1|.
CSVAPSNREQYF
TGCAGCGTTGCCCCTTCGAACCGCGAGCAGTACTTC
>.|17|TRBJ1-3|TRBV7-2|TRBD1
CASSLTLNRGHGNTIYF
TGTGCCAGCAGCCTCACCCTAAACAGGGGGCATGGAAACACCATATATTTT
>once|13|TRBJ2-2|TRBV28|.
CASSPVWIGELFF
TGTGCCAGCTCACCAGTTTGGATCGGGGAGCTGTTTTTT
>few|13|TRBJ2-7|TRBV3-1|.
CASSQSFLLEQYF
TGTGCCAGCAGCCAATCCTTCCTCCTAGAGCAGTACTTC
>.|14|TRBJ2-1|TRBV4-2|.
CASSQESGETEQFF
TGTGCCAGCAGCCAAGAATCAGGGGAGACTGAGCAGTTCTTC
>.|16|TRBJ2-1|TRBV3-1|TRBD1
CASSQSRDRIYNEQFF
TGTGCCAGCAGCCAAAGCCGGGACAGGATCTACAATGAGCAGTTCTTC
>few|14|TRBJ2-5|TRBV3-1|.
CASSQERAMGEQYF
TGTGCCAGCAGCCAAGAAAGGGCCATGGGGGAGCAGTACTTC
>few|18|TRBJ1-4|TRBV12-3/TRBV12-4|.
CASSRPGRASATNEKLFF
TGTGCCAGCAGTCGTCCGGGACGGGCGTCTGCAACTAATGAAAAACTGTTTTTT
>.|15|TRBJ2-3|TRBV6-2/TRBV6-3|TRBD1
CASSYEGQVTDTQYF
TGTGCCAGCAGTTATGAGGGACAGGTCACAGATACGCAGTATTTT
>few|14|TRBJ2-3|TRBV27|.
CASSFAQGHRYAYF
TGTGCCAGCAGTTTTGCCCAGGGTCACAGATACGCGTATTTT
>.|17|TRBJ2-2|TRBV3-1|TRBD2
CASSPLGLAGGVGELFF
TGTGCCAGCAGCCCCTTGGGACTAGCGGGAGGAGTCGGGGAGCTGTTTTTT
>.|15|TRBJ2-7|TRBV28|TRBD1
CASRITGVRGYEQYF
TGTGCCAGCAGGATAACAGGGGTAAGAGGCTACGAGCAGTACTTC
>.|15|TRBJ2-7|TRBV7-9|TRBD2
CASSLSGTSGYEQYF
TGTGCCAGCAGCTTATCCGGGACTAGCGGGTACGAGCAGTACTTC
>.|15|TRBJ2-7|TRBV7-6|.
CASSLATDNSYEQYF
TGTGCCAGCAGCTTAGCCACAGATAACTCCTACGAGCAGTACTTC
>few|14|TRBJ2-7|TRBV6-2/TRBV6-3|.
CASRLNTSSYEQYF
TGTGCCAGCAGACTTAATACAAGCTCCTACGAGCAGTACTTC
>few|15|TRBJ1-5|TRBV12-3/TRBV12-4|TRBD1
CAYQGARRGNQPQHF
TGTGCCTATCAGGGGGCGCGGCGTGGCAATCAGCCCCAGCATTTT
>.|14|TRBJ1-2|TRBV5-1|.
CASSVAPEYYGYTF
TGCGCCAGCAGCGTAGCGCCCGAATACTATGGCTACACCTTC
>.|20|TRBJ2-4|TRBV4-2|TRBD2
CASSQPPGLAGDGPPDIQYF
TGTGCCAGCAGCCAGCCCCCGGGACTAGCGGGCGATGGCCCTCCTGACATTCAGTACTTC
>once|14|TRBJ1-2|TRBV24-1|TRBD1
CATVAPDRVYGYTF
TGTGCCACCGTGGCCCCGGACAGGGTCTATGGCTACACCTTC
>few|14|TRBJ2-7|TRBV7-9|TRBD1
CASSSRQGPYEQYF
TGTGCCAGCAGTTCTAGACAGGGGCCCTACGAGCAGTACTTC
>.|16|TRBJ1-5|TRBV20-1|TRBD1
CSARRGTGGVNQPQHF
TGCAGTGCTAGGCGGGGGACAGGGGGTGTCAATCAGCCCCAGCATTTT
>.|11|TRBJ2-7|TRBV2|.
CASSNRDEQYF
TGTGCCAGCAGTAACAGGGACGAGCAGTACTTC
>.|15|TRBJ2-1|TRBV6-5|TRBD2
CASTPGLAGVGEQFF
TGTGCCAGCACACCGGGACTAGCGGGAGTAGGTGAGCAGTTCTTC
>.|16|TRBJ2-7|TRBV24-1|TRBD2
CATSDFGGSEYNEQYF
TGTGCCACCAGTGATTTTGGCGGGAGTGAGTACAATGAGCAGTACTTC
>.|15|TRBJ2-1|TRBV6-5|.
CASTARPNSYNEQFF
TGTGCCAGCACCGCCCGTCCGAACTCCTACAATGAGCAGTTCTTC
>.|15|TRBJ2-7|TRBV21-1|.
CASSKLSRNDYEQYF
TGTGCCAGCAGCAAATTGAGCAGGAACGACTACGAGCAGTACTTC
>.|16|TRBJ2-1|TRBV20-1|.
CSARPWRLSSYNEQFF
TGCAGTGCTAGACCGTGGAGACTGAGCTCCTACAATGAGCAGTTCTTC
>once|15|TRBJ1-2|TRBV20-1|.
CSAKDDWISNYGYTF
TGCAGTGCTAAGGATGACTGGATTTCTAACTATGGCTACACCTTC
>.|13|TRBJ1-5|TRBV20-1|.
CSAREGGPRPQHF
TGCAGTGCTAGAGAGGGAGGGCCTCGGCCCCAGCATTTT